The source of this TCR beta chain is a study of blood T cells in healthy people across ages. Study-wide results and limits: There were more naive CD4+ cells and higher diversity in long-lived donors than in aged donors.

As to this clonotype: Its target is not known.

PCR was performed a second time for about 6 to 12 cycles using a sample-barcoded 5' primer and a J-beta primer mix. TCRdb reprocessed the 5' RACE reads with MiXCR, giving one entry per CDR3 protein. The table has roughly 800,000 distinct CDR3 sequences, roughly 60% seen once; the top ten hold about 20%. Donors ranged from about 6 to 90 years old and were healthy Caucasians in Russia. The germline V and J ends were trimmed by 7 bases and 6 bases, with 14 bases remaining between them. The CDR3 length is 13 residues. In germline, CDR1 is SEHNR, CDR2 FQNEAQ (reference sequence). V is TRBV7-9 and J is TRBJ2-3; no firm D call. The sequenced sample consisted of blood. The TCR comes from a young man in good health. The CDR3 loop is CASNPSPQDTQYF. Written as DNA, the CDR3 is TGTGCCAGCAACCCTTCCCCACAGGATACGCAGTATTTT.